The entry that follows covers one TCR beta chain sequence. Its binding antigen is unknown. Per-nucleotide qualities are absent, and no much larger clonotype sits a single base away. Reading from cysteine to phenylalanine, the CDR3 counts 16 amino acids. Of the read, only the CDR3 DNA is kept; its 48 bases are in frame from base 1. As encoded in the germline V gene, CDR1 is SQVTM while CDR2 is ANQGSEA. V is cut by 5 bases and J by 3 bases, and the space between the germline ends is 20 bases. The data were obtained in a study of OX40 agonist ivuxolimab in advanced cancers. Context from the whole study: Ivuxolimab, which targeted the costimulatory receptor OX40 (CD134), was an agonistic, fully human IgG2 monoclonal antibody. Intravenous ivuxolimab was administered to patients every 2 weeks at six dose levels: 0.01, 0.1, 0.3, 1.5, 3 and 10 mg/kg. Of the roughly 52 dose-escalation patients, hepatocellular carcinoma was present in roughly 19, melanoma in approximately 15, renal cell carcinoma in 9 and head and neck cancer in 9. The dose-escalation cohort was about 83% male with a mean age of about 58 years, ranging from roughly 20 to 80. Prior anti-PD-1, anti-PD-L1 or anti-CTLA-4 therapy was permitted, and checkpoint inhibitors had been received by 40% to 50% of dose-escalation patients. Partial responses occurred in three dose-escalation patients, of whom one had hepatocellular carcinoma and two had cutaneous melanoma. The point of sequencing TCRbeta in the periphery was to test whether ivuxolimab changed TCR sequence diversity and drove clonal T-cell expansion. The paper reports the monotherapy dose-escalation portion (N of about 56 patients) of the phase I ivuxolimab trial. General findings and caveats noted by the study authors: After ivuxolimab, expanded clones were on average more numerous among CD8+ T cells than among CD4+ T cells. Low levels of normalized T-cell clonal expansion were also shown by some nonresponding patients. Partial responders in the 0.1-3.0 mg/kg groups had among the lowest normalized peripheral clonal expansion, especially among CD8+ T cells. At doses from 0.1 to 3.0 mg/kg, clonal expansion was seen in both CD4+ and CD8+ blood T cells between baseline and week 6. The antigen specificity of the peripheral T cells that underwent clonal expansion was not determined.

For sequencing of the TCRbeta CDR3 region, genomic DNA was extracted from the sorted cells. The immunoSEQ Assay was used for sequencing of TCRbeta CDR3 regions. Drawn from immuneACCESS, this table holds only the in-frame rearrangements with V and J called that TCRdb kept. Clones are partly lost; checked studies trace under half to an unresolved V gene and leave the rest unexplained. The sample table contains 78,000 or so clones; only one count was recorded for approximately 85% of them. About a sixth of the sample goes to the ten largest clones. The trial excluded patients who had a history of autoimmune disease or were on systemic immunosuppression. Peripheral blood for TCR sequencing was drawn from every dose cohort at baseline, at cycle 4 day 1 and at cycle 7 day 1. The samples were drawn from a first-in-human, open-label, multicenter phase I dose-escalation trial of ivuxolimab. Adults with locally advanced or metastatic head and neck squamous cell, hepatocellular, melanoma or renal cell carcinoma were enrolled in the trial. Before TCR sequencing, CD4+ and CD8+ T cells were separately sorted from peripheral blood.

This chain joins TRBV29-1 to TRBJ2-1; 7 matching bases give a weak D call of TRBD2. The sequence was obtained from an adult with an advanced solid tumor such as melanoma, head and neck, liver or kidney cancer. The material sequenced was CD4+ or CD8+ T cells sorted from blood, taken in a trial of the OX40 agonist ivuxolimab. The nucleotide sequence reads TGCAGCGTTCGGGAGGTCGGACAGAGTGGCTACAATGAGCAGTTCTTC. Its coded protein is CSVREVGQSGYNEQFF.